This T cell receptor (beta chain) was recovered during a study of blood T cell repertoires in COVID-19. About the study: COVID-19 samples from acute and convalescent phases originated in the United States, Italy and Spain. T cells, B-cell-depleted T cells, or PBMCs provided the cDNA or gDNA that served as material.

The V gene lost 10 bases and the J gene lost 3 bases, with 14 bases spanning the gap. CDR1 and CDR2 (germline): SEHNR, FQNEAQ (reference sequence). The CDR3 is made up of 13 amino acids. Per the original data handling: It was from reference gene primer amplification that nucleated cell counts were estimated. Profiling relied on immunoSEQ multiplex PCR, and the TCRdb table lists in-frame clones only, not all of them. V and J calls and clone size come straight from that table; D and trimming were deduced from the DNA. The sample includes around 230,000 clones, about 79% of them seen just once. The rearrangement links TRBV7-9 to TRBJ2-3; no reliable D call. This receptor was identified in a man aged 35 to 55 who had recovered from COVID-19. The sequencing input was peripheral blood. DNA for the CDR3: TGTGCCACCTCAGGTTTTAGGACAGATACGCAGTATTTT. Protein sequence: CATSGFRTDTQYF.